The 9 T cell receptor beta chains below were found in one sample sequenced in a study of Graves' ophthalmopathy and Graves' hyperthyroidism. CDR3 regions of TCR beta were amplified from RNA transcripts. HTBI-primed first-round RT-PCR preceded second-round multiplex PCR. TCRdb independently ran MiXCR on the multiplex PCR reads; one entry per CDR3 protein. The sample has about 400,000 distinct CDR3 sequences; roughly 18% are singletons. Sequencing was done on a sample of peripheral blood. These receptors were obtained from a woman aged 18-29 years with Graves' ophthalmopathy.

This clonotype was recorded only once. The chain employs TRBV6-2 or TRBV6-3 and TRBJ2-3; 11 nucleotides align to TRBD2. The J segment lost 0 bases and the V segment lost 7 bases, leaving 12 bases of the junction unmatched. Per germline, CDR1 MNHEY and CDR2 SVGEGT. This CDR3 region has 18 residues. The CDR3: CASMGWGLAVTSTDTQYF. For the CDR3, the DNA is TGTGCCAGCATGGGATGGGGACTAGCGGTCACTAGCACAGATACGCAGTATTTT.

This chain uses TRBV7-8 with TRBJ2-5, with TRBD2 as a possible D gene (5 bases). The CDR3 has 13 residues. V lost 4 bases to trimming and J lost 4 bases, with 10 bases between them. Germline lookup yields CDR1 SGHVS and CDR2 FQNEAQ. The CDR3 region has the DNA TGTGCCAGCAGCTGGCCGGGGATAGAGACCCAGTACTTC. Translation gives CASSWPGIETQYF. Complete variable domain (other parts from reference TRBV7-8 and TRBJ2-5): GAGVSQSPRYKVAKRGQDVALRCDPISGHVSLFWYQQALGQGPEFLTYFQNEAQLDKSGLPSDRFFAERPEGSVSTLKIQRTQQEDSAVYLCASSWPGIETQYFGPGTRLLVL.

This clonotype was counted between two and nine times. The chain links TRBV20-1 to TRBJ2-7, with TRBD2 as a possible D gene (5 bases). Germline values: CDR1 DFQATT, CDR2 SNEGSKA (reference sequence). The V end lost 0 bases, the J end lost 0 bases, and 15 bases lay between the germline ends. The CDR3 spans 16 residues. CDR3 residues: CSARDLLAPSSYEQYF. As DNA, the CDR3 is TGCAGTGCTAGAGATCTCCTAGCACCAAGCTCCTACGAGCAGTACTTC.

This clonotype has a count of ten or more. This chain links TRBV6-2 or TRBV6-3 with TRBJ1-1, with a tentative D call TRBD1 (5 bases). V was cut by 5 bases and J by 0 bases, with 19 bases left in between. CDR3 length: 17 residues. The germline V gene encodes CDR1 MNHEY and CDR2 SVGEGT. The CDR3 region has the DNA TGTGCCAGCAGTCAAACCCCGGGACGTACTATGAACACTGAAGCTTTCTTT. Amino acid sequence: CASSQTPGRTMNTEAFF.

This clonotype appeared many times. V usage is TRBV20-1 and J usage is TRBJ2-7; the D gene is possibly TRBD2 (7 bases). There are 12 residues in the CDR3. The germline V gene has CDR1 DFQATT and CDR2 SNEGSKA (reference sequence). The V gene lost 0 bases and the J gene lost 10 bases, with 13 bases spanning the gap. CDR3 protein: CSAREGGGYQYF. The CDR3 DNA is TGCAGTGCTAGAGAGGGCGGGGGCTACCAGTACTTC.

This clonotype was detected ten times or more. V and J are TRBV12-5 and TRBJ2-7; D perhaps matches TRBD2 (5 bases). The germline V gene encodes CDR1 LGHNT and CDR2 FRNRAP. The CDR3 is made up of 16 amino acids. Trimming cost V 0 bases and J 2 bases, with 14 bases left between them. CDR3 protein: CASGLVQSGIPYEQYF. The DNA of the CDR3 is TGTGCTAGTGGTTTGGTACAGTCGGGAATACCCTACGAGCAGTACTTC.

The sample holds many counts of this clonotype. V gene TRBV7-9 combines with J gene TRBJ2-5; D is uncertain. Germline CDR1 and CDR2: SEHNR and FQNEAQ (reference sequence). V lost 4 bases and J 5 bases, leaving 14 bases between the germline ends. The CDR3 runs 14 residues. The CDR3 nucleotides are TGTGCCAGCAGCTCGTCTTCCAAGTCGGAGACCCAGTACTTC. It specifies CASSSSSKSETQYF. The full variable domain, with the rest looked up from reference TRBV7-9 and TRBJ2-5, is DTGVSQNPRHKITKRGQNVTFRCDPISEHNRLYWYRQTLGQGPEFLTYFQNEAQLEKSRLLSDRFSAERPKGSFSTLEIQRTEQGDSAMYLCASSSSSKSETQYFGPGTRLLVL.

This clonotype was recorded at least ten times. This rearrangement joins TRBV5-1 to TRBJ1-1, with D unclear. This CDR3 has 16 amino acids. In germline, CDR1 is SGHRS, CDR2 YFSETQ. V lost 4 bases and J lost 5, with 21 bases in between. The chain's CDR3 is CASSKGQAIEPTEAFF. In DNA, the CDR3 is TGCGCCAGCAGCAAAGGCCAGGCGATCGAGCCAACTGAAGCTTTCTTT. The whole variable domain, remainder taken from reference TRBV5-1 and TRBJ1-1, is KAGVTQTPRYLIKTRGQQVTLSCSPISGHRSVSWYQQTPGQGLQFLFEYFSETQRNKGNFPGRFSGRQFSNSRSEMNVSTLELGDSALYLCASSKGQAIEPTEAFFGQGTRLTVV.

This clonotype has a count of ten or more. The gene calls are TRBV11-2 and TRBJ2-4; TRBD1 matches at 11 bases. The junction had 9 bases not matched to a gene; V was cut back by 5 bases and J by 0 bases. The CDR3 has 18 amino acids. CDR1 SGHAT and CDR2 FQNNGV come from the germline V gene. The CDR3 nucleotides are TGTGCCAGCAGCCCTGGGACAGGGGGGTCCCTAGCCAAAAACATTCAGTACTTC. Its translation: CASSPGTGGSLAKNIQYF.